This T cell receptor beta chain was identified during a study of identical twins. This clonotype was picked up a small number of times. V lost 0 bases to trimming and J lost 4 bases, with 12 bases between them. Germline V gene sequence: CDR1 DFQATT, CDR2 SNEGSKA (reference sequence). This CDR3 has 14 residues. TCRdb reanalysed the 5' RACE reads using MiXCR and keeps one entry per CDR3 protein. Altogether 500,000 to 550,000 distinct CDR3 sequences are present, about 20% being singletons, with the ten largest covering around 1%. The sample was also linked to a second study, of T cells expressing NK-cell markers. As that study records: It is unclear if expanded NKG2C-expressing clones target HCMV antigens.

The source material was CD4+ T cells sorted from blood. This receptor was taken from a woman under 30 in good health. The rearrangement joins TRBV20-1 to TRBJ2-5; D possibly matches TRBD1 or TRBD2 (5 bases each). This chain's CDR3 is CSARDGRRGETQYF. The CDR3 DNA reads TGCAGTGCTAGAGATGGGAGAAGGGGAGAGACCCAGTACTTC.